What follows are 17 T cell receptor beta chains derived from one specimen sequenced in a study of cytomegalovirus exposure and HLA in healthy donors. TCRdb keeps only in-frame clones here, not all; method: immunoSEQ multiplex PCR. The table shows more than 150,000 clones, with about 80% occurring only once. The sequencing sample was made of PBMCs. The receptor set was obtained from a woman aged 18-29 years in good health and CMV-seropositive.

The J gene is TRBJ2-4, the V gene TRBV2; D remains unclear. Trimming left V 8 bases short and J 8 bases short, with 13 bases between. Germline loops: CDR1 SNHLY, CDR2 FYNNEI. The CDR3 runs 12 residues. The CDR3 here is CASLPNLDIQYF. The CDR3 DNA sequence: TGTGCCAGCCTCCCGAATTTAGACATTCAGTACTTC. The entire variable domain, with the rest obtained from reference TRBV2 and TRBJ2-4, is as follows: EPEVTQTPSHQVTQMGQEVILRCVPISNHLYFYWYRQILGQKVEFLVSFYNNEISEKSEIFDDQFSVERPDGSNFTLKIRSTKLEDSAMYFCASLPNLDIQYFGAGTRLSVL.

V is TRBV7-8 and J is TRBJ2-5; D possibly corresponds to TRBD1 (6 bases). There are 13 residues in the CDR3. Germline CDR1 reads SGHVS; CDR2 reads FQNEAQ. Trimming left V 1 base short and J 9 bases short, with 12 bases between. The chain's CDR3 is CASSLDARGSQYF. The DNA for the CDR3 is TGTGCCAGCAGCTTAGATGCAAGGGGGTCCCAGTACTTC.

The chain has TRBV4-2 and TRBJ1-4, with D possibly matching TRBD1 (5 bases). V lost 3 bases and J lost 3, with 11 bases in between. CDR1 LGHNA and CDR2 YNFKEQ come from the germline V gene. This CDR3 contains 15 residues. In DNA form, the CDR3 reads TGTGCCAGCAGCCAGACGACGGGGGCTAATGAAAAACTGTTTTTT. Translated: CASSQTTGANEKLFF.

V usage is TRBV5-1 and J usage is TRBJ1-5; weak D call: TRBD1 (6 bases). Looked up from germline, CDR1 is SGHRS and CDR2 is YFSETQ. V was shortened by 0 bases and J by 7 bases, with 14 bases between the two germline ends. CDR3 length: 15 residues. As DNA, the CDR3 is TGCGCCAGCAGCTTGGCTGCAGGTCAGGGGCAGCCCCAGCATTTT. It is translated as CASSLAAGQGQPQHF.

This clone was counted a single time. CDR3 in amino acids: CASSLGQGPQETQYF. Here the CDR3 DNA reads TGTGCCAGCAGCTTGGGACAGGGACCTCAAGAGACCCAGTACTTC. The J gene is TRBJ2-5, the V gene TRBV7-8; 9 positions match TRBD1. This CDR3 has 15 residues. V shed 3 bases, J shed 2 bases, and the junction held 4 bases outside the gene matches. Germline CDR1 is SGHVS and CDR2 is FQNEAQ. The full variable domain, rest sourced from reference TRBV7-8 and TRBJ2-5, is GAGVSQSPRYKVAKRGQDVALRCDPISGHVSLFWYQQALGQGPEFLTYFQNEAQLDKSGLPSDRFFAERPEGSVSTLKIQRTQQEDSAVYLCASSLGQGPQETQYFGPGTRLLVL.

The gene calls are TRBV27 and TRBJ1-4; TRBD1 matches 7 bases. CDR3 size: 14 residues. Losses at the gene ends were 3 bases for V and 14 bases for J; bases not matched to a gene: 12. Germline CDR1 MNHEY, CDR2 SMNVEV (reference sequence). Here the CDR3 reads CASSFTKRQGELFF. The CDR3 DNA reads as TGTGCCAGCAGTTTCACCAAAAGACAGGGCGAGCTGTTTTTT.

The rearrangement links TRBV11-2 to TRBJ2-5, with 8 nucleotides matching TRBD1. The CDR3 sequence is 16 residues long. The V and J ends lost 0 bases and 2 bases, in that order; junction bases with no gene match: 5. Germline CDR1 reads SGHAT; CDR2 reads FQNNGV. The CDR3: CASSLDWTGRQETQYF. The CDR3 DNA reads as TGTGCCAGCAGCTTAGATTGGACAGGGAGACAAGAGACCCAGTACTTC. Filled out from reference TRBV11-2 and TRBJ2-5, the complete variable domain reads EAGVAQSPRYKIIEKRQSVAFWCNPISGHATLYWYQQILGQGPKLLIQFQNNGVVDDSQLPKDRFSAERLKGVDSTLKIQPAKLEDSAVYLCASSLDWTGRQETQYFGPGTRLLVL.

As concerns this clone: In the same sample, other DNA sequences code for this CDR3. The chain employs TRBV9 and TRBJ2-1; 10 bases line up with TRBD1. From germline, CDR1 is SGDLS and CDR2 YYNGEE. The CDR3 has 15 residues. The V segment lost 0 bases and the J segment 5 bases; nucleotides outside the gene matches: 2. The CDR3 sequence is CASSVGGQGHNEQFF. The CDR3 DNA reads TGTGCCAGCAGCGTAGGGGGACAGGGGCACAATGAGCAGTTCTTC. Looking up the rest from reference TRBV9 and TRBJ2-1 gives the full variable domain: DSGVTQTPKHLITATGQRVTLRCSPRSGDLSVYWYQQSLDQGLQFLIQYYNGEERAKGNILERFSAQQFPDLHSELNLSSLELGDSALYFCASSVGGQGHNEQFFGPGTRLTVL.

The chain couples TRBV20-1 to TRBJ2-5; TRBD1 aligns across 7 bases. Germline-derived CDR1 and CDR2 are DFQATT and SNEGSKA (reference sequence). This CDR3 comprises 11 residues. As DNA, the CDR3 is TGCAGGGGTGACAGGGAGGAGACCCAGTACTTC. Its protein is CRGDREETQYF.

CDR3 in amino acids: CASSVRPDRSSYNSPLHF. As DNA, the CDR3 is TGTGCCAGCAGCGTTCGCCCGGACAGAAGCTCCTATAATTCACCCCTCCACTTT. This sequence joins TRBV9 and TRBJ1-6; D may be TRBD1 (6 bases). CDR3 length: 18 amino acids. Trimming stripped 2 bases from V and 0 bases from J, with 15 bases between. Germline values: CDR1 SGDLS, CDR2 YYNGEE. Full variable domain (outside the CDR3, taken from reference TRBV9 and TRBJ1-6): DSGVTQTPKHLITATGQRVTLRCSPRSGDLSVYWYQQSLDQGLQFLIQYYNGEERAKGNILERFSAQQFPDLHSELNLSSLELGDSALYFCASSVRPDRSSYNSPLHFGNGTRLTVT.

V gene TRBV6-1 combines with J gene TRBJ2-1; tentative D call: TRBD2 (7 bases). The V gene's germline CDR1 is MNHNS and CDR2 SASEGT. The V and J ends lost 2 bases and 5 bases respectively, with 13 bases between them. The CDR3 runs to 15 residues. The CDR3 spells CASSERGRDDNEQFF. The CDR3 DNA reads TGTGCCAGCAGTGAAAGGGGGAGGGACGACAATGAGCAGTTCTTC.

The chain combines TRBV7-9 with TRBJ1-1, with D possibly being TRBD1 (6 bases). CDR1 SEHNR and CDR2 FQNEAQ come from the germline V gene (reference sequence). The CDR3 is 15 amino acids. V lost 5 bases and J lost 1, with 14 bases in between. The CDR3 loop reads CASSAPGHQNTEAFF. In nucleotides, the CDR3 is TGTGCCAGCAGCGCTCCGGGACACCAGAACACTGAAGCTTTCTTT.

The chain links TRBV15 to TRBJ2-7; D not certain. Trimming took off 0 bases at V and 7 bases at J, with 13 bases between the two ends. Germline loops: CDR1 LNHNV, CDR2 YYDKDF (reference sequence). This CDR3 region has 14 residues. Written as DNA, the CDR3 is TGTGCCACCAGCAGAGATCGGCGGCTGATGGAGCAGTACTTC. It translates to CATSRDRRLMEQYF.

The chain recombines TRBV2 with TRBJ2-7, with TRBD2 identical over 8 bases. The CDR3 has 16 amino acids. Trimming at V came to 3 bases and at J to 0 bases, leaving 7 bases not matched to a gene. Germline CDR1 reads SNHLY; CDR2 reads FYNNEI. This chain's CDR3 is CASSDLAGGGSYEQYF. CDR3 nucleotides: TGTGCCAGCAGTGACCTCGCGGGGGGTGGCTCCTACGAGCAGTACTTC.

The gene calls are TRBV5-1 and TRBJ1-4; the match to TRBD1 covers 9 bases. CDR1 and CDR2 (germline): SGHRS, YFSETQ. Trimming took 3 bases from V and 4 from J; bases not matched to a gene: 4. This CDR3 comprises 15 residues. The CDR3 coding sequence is TGCGCCAGCAGCTCCCCGGGACAGGGTAATGAAAAACTGTTTTTT. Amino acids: CASSSPGQGNEKLFF.

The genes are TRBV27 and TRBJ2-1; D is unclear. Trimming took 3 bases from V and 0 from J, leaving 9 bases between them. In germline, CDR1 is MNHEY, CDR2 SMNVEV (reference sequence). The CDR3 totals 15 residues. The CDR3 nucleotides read TGTGCCAGCAGTTTTCGAACCGGCTCCTACAATGAGCAGTTCTTC. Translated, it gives CASSFRTGSYNEQFF.

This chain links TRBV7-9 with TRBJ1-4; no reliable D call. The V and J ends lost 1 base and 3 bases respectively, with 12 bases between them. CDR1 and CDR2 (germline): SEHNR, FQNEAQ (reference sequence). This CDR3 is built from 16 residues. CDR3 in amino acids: CASSLGPPRANEKLFF. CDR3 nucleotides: TGTGCCAGCAGCTTAGGTCCTCCAAGAGCTAATGAAAAACTGTTTTTT.